This section outlines one T cell receptor (beta chain) sequence together with its context. The antigen remains unidentified. These data originate in a study of cytomegalovirus exposure and HLA in healthy donors. Points from the study as a whole: Only CMV serostatus was available as immune exposure information.

Vbeta (60) and Jbeta (13) primers were used in the PCR. The protocol was immunoSEQ multiplex PCR, while the TCRdb copy is restricted to in-frame clones and leaves out a portion. This sample yields 160,000 or so clones, of which almost 80% are seen a single time; about 1.3% belongs to the top ten. As for the donors, each was a healthy bone marrow donor. Germline V gene sequence: CDR1 SGHDT, CDR2 YYEEEE. V shed 6 bases and J 1 base; nucleotides not matched to a gene: 6. CDR3 length: 15 residues. The sequencing input was PBMCs. The rearrangement joins TRBV5-6 to TRBJ2-5; TRBD1 aligns across 10 bases. The receptor was isolated from a woman aged 50 to 65 in good health and CMV-seronegative. CDR3 DNA: TGTGCCAGCAACCGACAGGGGGCCGGCCAAGAGACCCAGTACTTC. The encoded protein is CASNRQGAGQETQYF.